The TCR beta chain described here comes from a study of blood T cells in healthy people across ages. Study results and caveats: PBMCs left unsorted prevented a conclusive naive versus antigen-experienced comparison. Long-lived donors had more naive CD4+ cells and higher diversity than aged donors. Correlation between TCR beta diversity and naive T cell percentage was strong.

This clonotype came up a few times. Its target is not known. Germline CDR1 is KGHDR and CDR2 is SFDVKD. Between the trimmed V and J ends, which lost 0 bases and 12 bases, there was a span of 8 bases. The CDR3 is 12 residues long. PCR was performed a second time for 7 to 11 cycles using a sample-barcoded 5' primer and a J-beta primer mix. MiXCR was run by TCRdb on the 5' RACE reads, yielding one entry per CDR3 protein. The sample records 1,300,000 or so distinct CDR3 sequences, 45% to 70% being singletons. The chain carries TRBV24-1 and TRBJ2-1; a weak D match, TRBD2 (5 bases). The TCR was taken from a man in his late teens or twenties in good health. The sequenced sample was blood. CDR3 residues: CATSDLLGRQFF. The CDR3 DNA follows: TGTGCCACCAGTGATTTGTTAGGGAGGCAGTTCTTC.